This T cell receptor (beta chain) comes out of a study of T cells after yellow fever vaccination (dated by TCRdb to between 2018 and 2020). For the study in its entirety: The SMART-Seq v4 Ultra Low Input RNA kit was used to prepare libraries from fractions with low cell numbers. Bulk TCR alpha and beta repertoires were sequenced longitudinally to track T-cell clones before and after primary and booster YFV17D yellow fever vaccination. Bulk PBMC replicates and cell subsets were isolated from blood drawn at multiple timepoints before and after both primary and secondary immunization. Two healthy male donors, one aged 18 to 30 and one aged 30 to 40 years, were included in the cohort. Study-wide conclusions, independent of this receptor: After the booster, most of the clones that had expanded following primary vaccination were detected again (roughly 97% of CD4 and around 88% of CD8), which suggests that memory was broadly maintained. Computational filtering was required because FACS-sorted repertoires could contain abundant contaminating clonotypes from the bulk population. Because only two donors were included in the study, the extent to which the findings can be generalized is limited. A small fraction of clonotypes appeared in both the CD4 and CD8 compartments, likely as a result of convergent recombination. The secondary T-cell response was weaker than the primary response but faster, peaking on day 5 instead of day 15.

This clonotype was seen a few times. This clone's antigen is unknown. No base qualities exist here, and no much larger clone lies one base off it. The CDR3 measures 16 amino acids from cysteine to phenylalanine. Of all the DNA, just the CDR3 is kept, 48 bases in frame from base 1. V is cut by 7 bases and J by 7 bases, and the space between the germline ends is 25 bases. CDR1 is given as MNHEY and CDR2 as SVGEGT, both from the germline V gene. This specimen's treatment or condition label, interpreted: live attenuated yellow fever vaccine strain. At each blood-draw timepoint, two biological replicates of bulk PBMCs were obtained. PBMCs were isolated from peripheral blood using a standard Ficoll-Paque protocol. TriZol was used to extract RNA from bulk PBMCs, CD4 and CD8 fractions, and dextramer-positive and dextramer-negative fractions. TCR cDNA was synthesized by 5'RACE template switching, which introduced a universal primer site and unique molecular identifiers. Priming for cDNA synthesis came from both the TCR alpha and TCR beta constant segments. Libraries were amplified in two PCR steps, with sample barcodes and sequencing adapters added in the second step. Libraries were sequenced on Illumina HiSeq 2500 (2x100 bp) or NovaSeq (2x150 bp). In the original analysis: MIGEC handled demultiplexing of reads and collapsing into UMI consensus sequences, while MiXCR performed V(D)J alignment. Vaccine-responding clonotypes were defined with edgeR using replicate PBMC samples, requiring FDR below 0.01 and a log2 fold change above 5 up to day 15. CD4 or CD8 identity was assigned to each bulk clonotype according to whether the clonotype was present at higher abundance in the sequenced CD4 repertoire or the sequenced CD8 repertoire. Using fastp trimming at Q25 and MiXCR clonotype assembly, TCRdb reanalyzed the public sequencing data and kept in-frame beta chains. Rows with a matching CDR3 protein are joined into one entry that keeps the most common DNA and genes. TCRdb's processing, not the authors', yielded these V and J calls. Within this sample are 300,000 to 350,000 distinct CDR3 sequences, with about 7.8% of them counted one time only. Around 17% of the sample belongs to the ten largest clones.

This TCR was sampled from a man in his late teens or twenties who received the YFV17D yellow fever vaccine. This specimen was PBMCs, taken around 45 days after the first yellow fever vaccination. The chain employs TRBV6-2 or TRBV6-3 and TRBJ2-5; the D segment could be TRBD1, given 5 matching bases. The CDR3 loop reads CASTRTPLLVLRTQYF. The DNA sequence is TGTGCCAGCACCCGGACACCCCTTCTCGTTTTGCGGACCCAGTACTTC.